The rows below give T cell receptor beta chains drawn from one sample of a study of graft-versus-host responses after intestinal transplantation. Sequencing used immunoSEQ multiplex PCR; TCRdb keeps in-frame clones, though not all of them. The table lists about 9,600 clones, about 96% of them singletons. The source was bone marrow, collected 521 days after intestinal transplantation. These receptors all come from a human patient who received an intestinal transplant, so some T cells may come from the graft donor. Both conserved end residues are part of each CDR3. D genes are given only for firm matches. Not all rows give a size; the values are once, few, many and, for expanded clones, a class.

d_gene	j_gene	v_gene	abundance	CDR3nt	CDR3aa
TRBD2	TRBJ2-4	TRBV27	.	TGTGCCAGCAGTGTAACCCTCGGACTAGCGGACATTCAGTACTTC	CASSVTLGLADIQYF
TRBD2	TRBJ2-1	TRBV10-3	.	TGTGCCATCAGTGAGCTCCCCTCGCGGGAGGGCCGGGTGAATGAGCAGTTCTTC	CAISELPSREGRVNEQFF
.	TRBJ2-3	TRBV6-6	.	TGTGCCAGCCTCGACCTAATCAGTACAGATACGCAGTATTTT	CASLDLISTDTQYF
TRBD1	TRBJ2-3	TRBV7-9	.	TGTGCCAGCAGCGGGGCGGACAGGGGCACAGATACGCAGTATTTT	CASSGADRGTDTQYF
TRBD2	TRBJ2-7	TRBV10-3	.	TGTGCCATCAGTGAGTCGGGAGGGGACCACGAGCAGTACTTC	CAISESGGDHEQYF
.	TRBJ2-5	TRBV21-1	.	TGTGCCAGCTTACTCTCCGGGACTAGCGAGGAGACCCAGTACTTC	CASLLSGTSEETQYF
.	TRBJ1-1	TRBV7-9	.	TGTGCCAGCAGCTTAGACACCGAAGCTTTCTTT	CASSLDTEAFF
.	TRBJ2-7	TRBV6-6	.	TGTGCCAGCAACCCACCGGGACAAGCCTACGAGCAGTACTTC	CASNPPGQAYEQYF
.	TRBJ1-1	TRBV6-5	.	TGTGCCAGCAGTTACTTGGTAGGCTCTGAAGCTTTCTTT	CASSYLVGSEAFF
TRBD1	TRBJ2-3	TRBV9	once	TGTGCCAGCAGCCCTGGGACAGGGGCCGAGTCTACGCAGTATTTT	CASSPGTGAESTQYF
.	TRBJ1-1	TRBV28	once	TGTGCCAGCAGTTTTACGGACCTGAACACTGAAGCTTTCTTT	CASSFTDLNTEAFF
.	TRBJ2-5	TRBV15	once	TGTGCCACCAGCAGAGTATCAGCGCAAGAGACCCAGTACTTC	CATSRVSAQETQYF
TRBD2	TRBJ2-5	TRBV11-2	.	TGTGCCAGCAGCTCAGCGGGAGGTAAAGAGACCCAGTACTTC	CASSSAGGKETQYF
.	TRBJ2-7	TRBV6-5	.	TGTGCCAGCAGTGCCCCATCCCCCTACGAGCAGTACTTC	CASSAPSPYEQYF
.	TRBJ2-7	TRBV2	.	TGTGCCAGCAATGAAGGACGCAGCTCCTACGAGCAGTACTTC	CASNEGRSSYEQYF
TRBD2	TRBJ2-7	TRBV7-2	.	TGTGCCAGCAGCTTAGAGTTACTAGCGGGGAACTCCTACGAGCAGTACTTC	CASSLELLAGNSYEQYF
.	TRBJ1-4	TRBV19	.	TGTGCCAGTAGTATACAGGGCGGAAATGAAAAATTGTTTTTT	CASSIQGGNEKLFF
.	TRBJ1-5	TRBV27	.	TGTGCCAGCAGTTTATCGGGGAGGGGTAATCAGCCCCAGCATTTT	CASSLSGRGNQPQHF
TRBD1	TRBJ2-7	TRBV4-2	.	TGTGCCAGCAGCCTTGGACAGGGGGCCGTCTTACCCTACGAGCAGTACTTC	CASSLGQGAVLPYEQYF
.	TRBJ2-1	TRBV19	.	TGTGCCAGTAGTACCGACCAACTGTACACCAGCTACAATGAGCAGTTCTTC	CASSTDQLYTSYNEQFF
.	TRBJ2-5	TRBV29-1	once	TGCAGCACGTCAGGGGCCCAAGAGACCCAGTACTTC	CSTSGAQETQYF
.	TRBJ2-7	TRBV4-2	.	TGTGCCAGCAGCTTAGACCCGTCCTACGAGCAGTACTTC	CASSLDPSYEQYF
TRBD2	TRBJ2-5	TRBV28	.	TGTGCCAGCAGTGCAGTAGGAGGCGGGAGACTTCAAGAGACCCAGTACTTC	CASSAVGGGRLQETQYF
.	TRBJ2-7	TRBV6-5	.	TGTGCCGCCGAGAGTGGGGGGGAGCAGTACTTC	CAAESGGEQYF